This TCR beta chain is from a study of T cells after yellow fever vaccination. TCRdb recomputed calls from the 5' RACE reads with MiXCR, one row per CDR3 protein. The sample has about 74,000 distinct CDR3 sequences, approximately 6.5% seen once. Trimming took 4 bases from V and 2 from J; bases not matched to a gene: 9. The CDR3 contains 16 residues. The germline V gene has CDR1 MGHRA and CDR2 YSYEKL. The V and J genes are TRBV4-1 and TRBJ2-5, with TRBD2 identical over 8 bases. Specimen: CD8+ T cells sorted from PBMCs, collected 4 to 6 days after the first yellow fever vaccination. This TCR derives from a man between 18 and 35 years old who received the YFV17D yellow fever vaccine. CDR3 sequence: CASSPHERGQQETQYF. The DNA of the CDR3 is TGCGCCAGCAGCCCGCACGAGCGGGGGCAACAAGAGACCCAGTACTTC.